One and the same sample provided the 6 T cell receptor beta chains below, sequenced in a study of CD8 T cells in ankylosing spondylitis. Using its own MiXCR run on the 5' RACE reads, TCRdb lists one record per CDR3 protein. This sample has 300,000 to 350,000 distinct CDR3 sequences, with around 15% found just once. The sequenced material came from blood, either unsorted or a sorted T cell fraction (not recorded which). These receptors were taken from a male donor with ankylosing spondylitis or in good health (not recorded which).

This clonotype has a handful of counts. This chain links TRBV19 with TRBJ1-2; 8 bases fit TRBD1. The CDR3 is made up of 16 amino acids. V lost 3 bases and J lost 3; bases outside the gene matches: 9. Germline CDR1 reads LNHDA; CDR2 reads SQIVND (reference sequence). The CDR3 here is CASSIARRGPDYGYTF. CDR3 nucleotides: TGTGCCAGTAGTATCGCACGCAGGGGGCCGGACTATGGCTACACCTTC.

This clonotype was detected only a few times. The chain recombines TRBV27 with TRBJ2-1; D not certain. V lost 3 bases and J lost 0, with 9 bases in between. This CDR3 has 15 residues. Germline V lookup: CDR1 MNHEY, CDR2 SMNVEV (reference sequence). CDR3 bases: TGTGCCAGCAGTTTGGGGTTTAGCTCCTACAATGAGCAGTTCTTC. Translating gives CASSLGFSSYNEQFF.

This clonotype was seen at least ten times. The rearrangement joins TRBV29-1 to TRBJ2-5, with D tentatively TRBD1 (6 bases). V lost 6 bases and J 10 bases, leaving 12 bases between the germline ends. The CDR3 is 10 amino acids. Germline values: CDR1 SQVTM, CDR2 ANQGSEA. Here the CDR3 reads CSVARGGQYF. The CDR3 coding sequence is TGCAGCGTCGCCAGGGGCGGCCAGTACTTC.

This clonotype was seen a few times. J is TRBJ2-1 and V is TRBV27; 7 positions agree with TRBD2. Germline V lookup: CDR1 MNHEY, CDR2 SMNVEV (reference sequence). The junction had 14 bases not matched to a gene; V was cut back by 7 bases and J by 11 bases. This CDR3 region has 14 residues. The DNA of the CDR3 is TGTGCCAGCATCGGGGCGGGAGATCGTTATAAGCAGTTCTTC. It is translated as CASIGAGDRYKQFF.

This clonotype occurred many times. V is TRBV27 and J is TRBJ1-5, with D perhaps TRBD1 (5 bases). CDR1 and CDR2 from the germline V gene are MNHEY and SMNVEV (reference sequence). V dropped 4 bases and J dropped 7 bases, with 11 bases sitting between them. The CDR3 covers 13 residues. The CDR3 coding sequence is TGTGCCAGCAGTTCCCAGGGAAGACAGCCCCAGCATTTT. Protein: CASSSQGRQPQHF.

The chain has TRBV19 and TRBJ1-1, with D unclear. The CDR3 sequence is 14 residues long. Germline CDR1 LNHDA, CDR2 SQIVND (reference sequence). Trimming shortened V by 3 bases and J by 3 bases, and 11 bases separated the two germline ends. CDR3 protein: CASSMGRRDTEAFF. CDR3 in DNA: TGTGCCAGTAGTATGGGCAGGCGGGACACTGAAGCTTTCTTT.